Ten or more counts support the clone carrying this T cell receptor beta chain. From the RT-PCR reads, TCRdb called clonotypes with MiXCR, one entry per CDR3 protein. The repertoire holds approximately 720,000 distinct CDR3 sequences, with 13% to 15% as singletons. In germline, CDR1 is SGHTA, CDR2 FQGNSA. J lost 4 bases, V lost 0 bases, and 5 bases had no gene match. This CDR3 region has 15 residues. The clonotype was recovered from a female donor in good health, serving as a healthy control. V gene TRBV7-2 combines with J gene TRBJ2-7, with TRBD2 identical over 8 bases. The sample taken for sequencing was memory CD4+ T cells from blood. CDR3 bases: TGTGCCAGCAGCTTAGCCAGCGGGAGCTGGTACGAGCAGTACTTC. It codes for CASSLASGSWYEQYF.